This T cell receptor (beta chain) comes out of a study of T cell repertoires in cytomegalovirus infection. Findings and caveats of the study: Clonotypes of TCR beta that were HLA-C-restricted and CMV-specific dominated the ex vivo response. The cumulative frequency of public TCR beta families identified carriers of CMV plus the relevant HLA.

This CDR3 is 12 amino acids long. The V and J ends lost 5 bases and 8 bases respectively, with 10 bases between them. Germline CDR1 is SGHTA and CDR2 is FQGNSA. MiXCR, applied by TCRdb to the reads, yields one record per CDR3 protein. The sample lists hundreds of thousands of distinct CDR3 sequences, around 35% occurring once. Comments on this clonotype: Its antigen is unidentified.

The sequenced sample was cultured PBMCs, obtained from culture after CMV antigen stimulation. The gene calls are TRBV7-2 and TRBJ1-5; the D is unclear. The origin of this receptor is a human donor in good health (CMV status not recorded). Some clones in this sample may be carry-over from other donors' samples. The CDR3 loop is CASSLSGEPQHF. CDR3 coding DNA: TGTGCCAGCAGCCTTAGTGGTGAGCCCCAGCATTTT.